This T cell receptor (beta chain) originates from a study of response to subunit inactivated influenza vaccine. In this sample, this clonotype turned up many times. Its matching antigen is unknown. TCRdb redid the calling of the RT-PCR reads with MiXCR, one entry per CDR3 protein. The top ten clones hold approximately 14% of a sample with approximately 490,000 distinct CDR3 sequences, more than 7% of them seen once. Study findings and constraints: Authors proposed each seasonal influenza vaccination draws in few new T cells.

The sequence was obtained from a man between 45 and 75 years old who received an inactivated influenza vaccine. This specimen was PBMCs from blood, taken around 25 months after vaccination.

The CDR3 reads CASGRGSSYNEQFF. In DNA form, the CDR3 reads TGTGCCAGCGGCAGAGGGAGCAGCTACAATGAGCAGTTCTTC. The V gene is TRBV6-1, the J gene TRBJ2-1; weak D call: TRBD2 (5 bases). This CDR3 has 14 residues. Trimming pared 8 bases from V and 3 bases from J, leaving 14 bases between. Germline CDR1 is MNHNS and CDR2 is SASEGT.